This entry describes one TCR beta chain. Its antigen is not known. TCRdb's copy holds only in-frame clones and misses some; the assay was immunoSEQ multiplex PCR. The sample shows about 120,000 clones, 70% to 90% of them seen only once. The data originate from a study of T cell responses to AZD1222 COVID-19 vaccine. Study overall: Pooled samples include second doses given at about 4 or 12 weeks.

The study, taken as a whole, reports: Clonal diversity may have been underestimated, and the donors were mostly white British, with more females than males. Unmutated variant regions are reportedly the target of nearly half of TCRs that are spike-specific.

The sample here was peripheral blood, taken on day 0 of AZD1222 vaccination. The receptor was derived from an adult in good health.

The CDR3 reads CASSFRTSGDTQYF. DNA for the CDR3: TGTGCCAGCAGCTTTCGGACTAGCGGGGATACGCAGTATTTT. The chain employs TRBV4-2 and TRBJ2-3; TRBD2 agrees at 11 bases. The CDR3 runs 14 residues. Germline V lookup: CDR1 LGHNA, CDR2 YNFKEQ. The junction had 4 bases not matched to a gene; V was cut back by 5 bases and J by 6 bases.